This T cell receptor (beta chain) was captured in a study of patients and donors after allogeneic stem cell transplantation. Each CDR3 protein gets one entry after TCRdb re-called the RT-PCR reads with MiXCR. The sample carries approximately 29,000 distinct CDR3 sequences, around 35% recorded once. V gave up 1 base and J gave up 10 bases, with 8 bases separating them. This CDR3 spans 13 amino acids. CDR1 and CDR2 from the germline V gene are KGHSH and LQKENI. The sequenced sample consisted of blood, either unsorted or a sorted T cell fraction (not recorded which). V usage is TRBV18 and J usage is TRBJ1-6; D is unclear. The clonotype originates from a human donor who was either an allogeneic HSCT recipient or a stem cell or donor lymphocyte infusion donor (not recorded which). It is not recorded whose cells these are; they may come from a transplant donor. The CDR3 spells CASSPRNQSPLHF. The CDR3 DNA reads as TGTGCCAGCTCACCACGGAATCAATCACCCCTCCACTTT.